This T cell receptor (beta chain) was documented in a study of T-cell reconstitution after alpha-beta-depleted transplantation in children. Whole-study findings and limits: Some patients owed their high day-60 TCRbeta diversity to surviving recipient T cells and thymic progenitors. Among T cells one year after transplant, newly produced cells accounted for most counts and diversity.

This clonotype came up many times. Its antigen remains unknown. Researchers prepared the TCRbeta library using unique molecular identifiers, the study reports. TCRdb fed the PCR reads into MiXCR, producing one record per CDR3 protein. Of some 200,000 distinct CDR3 sequences in the sample, roughly 6.5% were seen once. V shed 2 bases and J shed 3 bases, with 8 bases lying between them. There are 13 residues in the CDR3. The V gene's germline CDR1 is SEHNR and CDR2 FQNEAQ (reference sequence). This chain uses TRBV7-9 with TRBJ2-7; D unresolved. This clonotype originated in a girl younger than two with combined immunodeficiency, due to receive a stem cell transplant. The sample consisted of PBMCs, taken before TCRalphabeta/CD19-depleted stem cell transplant. This chain's CDR3 is CASSLSRNYEQYF. DNA of the CDR3: TGTGCCAGCAGCTTATCCAGGAACTACGAGCAGTACTTC.